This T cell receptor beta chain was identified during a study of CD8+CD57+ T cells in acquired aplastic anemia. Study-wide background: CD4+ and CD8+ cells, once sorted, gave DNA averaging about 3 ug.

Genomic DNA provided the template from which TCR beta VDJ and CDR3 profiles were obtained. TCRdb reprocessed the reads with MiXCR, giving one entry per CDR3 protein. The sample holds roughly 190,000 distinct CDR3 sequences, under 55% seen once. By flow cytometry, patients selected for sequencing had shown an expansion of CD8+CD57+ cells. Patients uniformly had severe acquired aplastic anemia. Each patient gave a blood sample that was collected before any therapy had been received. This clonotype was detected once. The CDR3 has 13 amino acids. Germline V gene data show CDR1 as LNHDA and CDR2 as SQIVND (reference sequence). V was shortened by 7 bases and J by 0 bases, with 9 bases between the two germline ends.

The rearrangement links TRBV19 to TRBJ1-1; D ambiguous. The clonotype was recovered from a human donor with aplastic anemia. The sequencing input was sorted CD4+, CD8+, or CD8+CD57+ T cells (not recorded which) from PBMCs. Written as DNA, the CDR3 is TGTGCCAGTATGGGGAAAGTGAACACTGAAGCTTTCTTT. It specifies CASMGKVNTEAFF.